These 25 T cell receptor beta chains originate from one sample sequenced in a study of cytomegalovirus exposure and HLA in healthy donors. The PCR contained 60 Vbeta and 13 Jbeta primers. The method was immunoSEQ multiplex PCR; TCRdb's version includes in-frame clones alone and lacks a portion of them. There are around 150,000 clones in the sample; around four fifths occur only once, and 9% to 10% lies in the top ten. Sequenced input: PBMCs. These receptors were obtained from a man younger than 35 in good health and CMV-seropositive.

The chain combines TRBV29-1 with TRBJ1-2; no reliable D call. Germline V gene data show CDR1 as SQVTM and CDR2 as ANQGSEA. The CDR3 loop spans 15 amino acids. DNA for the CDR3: TGCGGCCATTGGGTCCGGACGGGGTTTGGCTATGGCTACACCTTC. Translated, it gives CGHWVRTGFGYGYTF. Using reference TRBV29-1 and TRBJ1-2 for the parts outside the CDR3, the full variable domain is SAVISQKPSRDICQRGTSLTIQCQVDSQVTMMFWYRQQPGQSLTLIATANQGSEATYESGFVIDKFPISRPNLTFSTLTVSNMSPEDSSIYLCGHWVRTGFGYGYTFGSGTRLTVV.

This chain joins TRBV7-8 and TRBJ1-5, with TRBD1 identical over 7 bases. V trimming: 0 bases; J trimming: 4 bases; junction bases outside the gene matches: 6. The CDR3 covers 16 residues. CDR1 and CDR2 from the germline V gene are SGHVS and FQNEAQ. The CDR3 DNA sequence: TGTGCCAGCAGCTTAGCGGTTCCGACAGGGAATCAGCCCCAGCATTTT. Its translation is CASSLAVPTGNQPQHF.

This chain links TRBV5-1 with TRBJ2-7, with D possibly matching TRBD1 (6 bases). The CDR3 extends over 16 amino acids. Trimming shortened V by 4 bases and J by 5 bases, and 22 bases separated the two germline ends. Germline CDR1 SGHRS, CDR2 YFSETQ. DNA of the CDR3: TGCGCCAGCAGCCCTGGCGACGGACAGCCTTACGACGAGCAGTACTTC. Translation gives CASSPGDGQPYDEQYF.

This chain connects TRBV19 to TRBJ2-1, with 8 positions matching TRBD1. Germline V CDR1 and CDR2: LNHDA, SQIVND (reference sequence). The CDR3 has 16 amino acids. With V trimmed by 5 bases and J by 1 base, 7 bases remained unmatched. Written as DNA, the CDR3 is TGTGCCAGTAGTCCCGGACAGGGCCGGTCCTACAATGAGCAGTTCTTC. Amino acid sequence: CASSPGQGRSYNEQFF.

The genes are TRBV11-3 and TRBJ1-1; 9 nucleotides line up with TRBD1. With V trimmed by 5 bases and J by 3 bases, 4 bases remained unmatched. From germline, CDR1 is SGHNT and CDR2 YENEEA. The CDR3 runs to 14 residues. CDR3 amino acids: CASSPGTGHTEAFF. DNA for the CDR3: TGTGCCAGCAGCCCTGGGACAGGGCACACTGAAGCTTTCTTT.

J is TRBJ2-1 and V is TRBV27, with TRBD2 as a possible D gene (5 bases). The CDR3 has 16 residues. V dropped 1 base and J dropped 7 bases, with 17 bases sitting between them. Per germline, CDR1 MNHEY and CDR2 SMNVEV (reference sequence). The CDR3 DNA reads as TGTGCCAGCAGTTTATTCGGCAGCACGGGAAGGAATGAGCAGTTCTTC. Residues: CASSLFGSTGRNEQFF.

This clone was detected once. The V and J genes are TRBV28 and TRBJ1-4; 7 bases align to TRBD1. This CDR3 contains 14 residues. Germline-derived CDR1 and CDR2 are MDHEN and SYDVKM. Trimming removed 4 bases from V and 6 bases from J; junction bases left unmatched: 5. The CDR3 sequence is CASSSDRSDEKLFF. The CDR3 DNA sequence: TGTGCCAGCAGTTCGGACAGGTCGGATGAAAAACTGTTTTTT.

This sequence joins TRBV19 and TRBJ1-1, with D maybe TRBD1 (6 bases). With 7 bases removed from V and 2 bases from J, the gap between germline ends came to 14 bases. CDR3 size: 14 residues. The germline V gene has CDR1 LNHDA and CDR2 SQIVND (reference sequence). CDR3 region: CASMGDRYNTEAFF. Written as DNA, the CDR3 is TGTGCCAGTATGGGAGACAGGTATAACACTGAAGCTTTCTTT.

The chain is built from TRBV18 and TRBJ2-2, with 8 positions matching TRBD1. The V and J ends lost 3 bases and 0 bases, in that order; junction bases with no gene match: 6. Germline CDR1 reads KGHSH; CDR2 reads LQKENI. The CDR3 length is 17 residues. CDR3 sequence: CASSPRQGTTNTGELFF. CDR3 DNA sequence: TGTGCCAGCTCACCTCGACAGGGGACGACGAACACCGGGGAGCTGTTTTTT.

The CDR3 reads CASSPAGSEKLFF. The CDR3 DNA reads TGTGCCAGCAGCCCGGCCGGGAGTGAAAAACTGTTTTTT. This chain uses TRBV5-6 with TRBJ1-4; no reliable D call. Trimming removed 4 bases at V and 7 bases at J, with 11 bases between. The CDR3 consists of 13 residues. Germline assignment: CDR1 SGHDT and CDR2 YYEEEE.

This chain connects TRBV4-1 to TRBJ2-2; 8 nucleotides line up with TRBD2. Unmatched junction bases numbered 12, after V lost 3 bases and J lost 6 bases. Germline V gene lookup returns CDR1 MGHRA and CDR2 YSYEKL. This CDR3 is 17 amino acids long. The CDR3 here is CASSHLLAVVIPGELFF. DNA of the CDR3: TGCGCCAGCAGCCACCTACTAGCGGTAGTAATCCCCGGGGAGCTGTTTTTT.

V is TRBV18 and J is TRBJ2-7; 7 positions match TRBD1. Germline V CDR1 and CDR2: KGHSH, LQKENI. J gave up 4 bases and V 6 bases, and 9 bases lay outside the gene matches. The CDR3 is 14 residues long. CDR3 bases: TGTGCCAGCTCGTCGAGAGAACAGGGGTACGAGCAGTACTTC. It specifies CASSSREQGYEQYF. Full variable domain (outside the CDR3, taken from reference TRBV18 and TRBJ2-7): NAGVMQNPRHLVRRRGQEARLRCSPMKGHSHVYWYRQLPEEGLKFMVYLQKENIIDESGMPKERFSAEFPKEGPSILRIQQVVRGDSAAYFCASSSREQGYEQYFGPGTRLTVT.

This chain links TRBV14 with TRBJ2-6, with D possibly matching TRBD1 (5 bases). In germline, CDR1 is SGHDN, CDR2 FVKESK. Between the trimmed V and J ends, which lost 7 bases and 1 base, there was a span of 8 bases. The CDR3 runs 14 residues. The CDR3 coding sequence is TGTGCCAGCACCCCAGGGTCTGGGGCCAACGTCCTGACTTTC. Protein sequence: CASTPGSGANVLTF.

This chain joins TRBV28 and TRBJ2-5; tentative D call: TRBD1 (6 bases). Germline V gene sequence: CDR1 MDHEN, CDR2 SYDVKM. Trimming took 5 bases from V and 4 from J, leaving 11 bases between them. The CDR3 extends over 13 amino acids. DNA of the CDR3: TGTGCCAGCAGTGAGGGGGTAGGAGAGACCCAGTACTTC. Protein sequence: CASSEGVGETQYF.

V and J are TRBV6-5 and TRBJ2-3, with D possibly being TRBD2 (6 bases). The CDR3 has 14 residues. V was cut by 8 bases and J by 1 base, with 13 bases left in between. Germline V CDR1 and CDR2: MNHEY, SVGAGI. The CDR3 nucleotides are TGTGCCAGCCGAAGGGACTCCCGCACAGATACGCAGTATTTT. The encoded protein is CASRRDSRTDTQYF.

The CDR3 spells CASGADARGAGISEQFF. CDR3 DNA: TGTGCCAGCGGCGCAGACGCTCGGGGAGCTGGTATCAGTGAGCAGTTCTTC. This sequence joins TRBV6-4 and TRBJ2-1; D is perhaps TRBD2 (5 bases). The CDR3 loop spans 17 amino acids. Germline CDR1 is MRHNA and CDR2 is SNTAGT. V shed 8 bases and J shed 9 bases, with 29 bases lying between them.

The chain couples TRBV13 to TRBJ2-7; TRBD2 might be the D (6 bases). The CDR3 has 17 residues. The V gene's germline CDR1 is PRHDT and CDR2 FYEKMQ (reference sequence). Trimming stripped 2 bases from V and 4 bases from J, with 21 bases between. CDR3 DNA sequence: TGTGCCAGCAGCTTAAGCCCGGGGGAAGGTGTGAGTTACGAGCAGTACTTC. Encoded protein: CASSLSPGEGVSYEQYF.

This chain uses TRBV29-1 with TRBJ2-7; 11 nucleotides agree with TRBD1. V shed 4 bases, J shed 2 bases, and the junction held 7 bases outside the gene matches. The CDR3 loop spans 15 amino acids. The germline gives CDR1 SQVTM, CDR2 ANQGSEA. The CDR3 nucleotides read TGCAGCGTTGCGGGGGGACAGGGGGTCACCTACGAGCAGTACTTC. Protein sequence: CSVAGGQGVTYEQYF.

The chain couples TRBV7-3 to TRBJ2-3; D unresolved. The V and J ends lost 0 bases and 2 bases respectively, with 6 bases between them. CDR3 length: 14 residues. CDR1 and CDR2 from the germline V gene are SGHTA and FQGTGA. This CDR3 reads CASSLTRSTDTQYF. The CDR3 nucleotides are TGTGCCAGCAGCTTAACGAGGTCCACAGATACGCAGTATTTT.

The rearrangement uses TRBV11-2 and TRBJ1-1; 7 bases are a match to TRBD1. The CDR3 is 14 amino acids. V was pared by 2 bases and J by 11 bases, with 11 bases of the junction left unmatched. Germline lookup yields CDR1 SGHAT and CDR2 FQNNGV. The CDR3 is CASSLPGQFLEAFF. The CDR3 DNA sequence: TGTGCCAGCAGCTTACCGGGACAGTTTTTGGAGGCTTTCTTT.

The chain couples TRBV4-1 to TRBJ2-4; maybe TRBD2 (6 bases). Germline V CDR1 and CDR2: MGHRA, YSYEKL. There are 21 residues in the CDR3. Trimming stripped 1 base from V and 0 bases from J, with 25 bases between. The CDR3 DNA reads TGCGCCAGCAGCCAAGCGGCTAGTGGGGGACTTACATCCCTAGCCAAAAACATTCAGTACTTC. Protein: CASSQAASGGLTSLAKNIQYF.

The CDR3 protein is CASSPGTSNYNEQFF. For the CDR3, the DNA is TGCGCCAGCAGCCCCGGGACTAGCAACTACAATGAGCAGTTCTTC. The chain carries TRBV5-1 and TRBJ2-1, with 9 bases that match TRBD2. V lost 4 bases to trimming and J lost 3 bases; unmatched junction nucleotides: 5. The CDR3 extends over 15 amino acids. Germline V lookup: CDR1 SGHRS, CDR2 YFSETQ.

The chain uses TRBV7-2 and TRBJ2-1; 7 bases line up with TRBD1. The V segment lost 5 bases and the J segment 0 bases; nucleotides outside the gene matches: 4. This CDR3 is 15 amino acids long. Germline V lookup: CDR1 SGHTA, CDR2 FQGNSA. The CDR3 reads CASSLTGSSYNEQFF. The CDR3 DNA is TGTGCCAGCAGCCTGACAGGGAGCTCCTACAATGAGCAGTTCTTC.

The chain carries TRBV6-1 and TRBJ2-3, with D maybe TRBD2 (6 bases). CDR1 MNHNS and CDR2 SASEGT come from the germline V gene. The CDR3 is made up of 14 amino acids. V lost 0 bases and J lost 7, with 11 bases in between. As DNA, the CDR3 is TGTGCCAGCAGTGAAGCAGTTGCGGGGAATACGCAGTATTTT. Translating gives CASSEAVAGNTQYF.

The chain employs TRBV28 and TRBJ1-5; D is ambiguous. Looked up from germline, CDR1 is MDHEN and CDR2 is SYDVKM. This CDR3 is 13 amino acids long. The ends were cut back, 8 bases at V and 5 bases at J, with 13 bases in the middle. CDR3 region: CASLYYGDQPQHF. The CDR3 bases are TGTGCCAGCTTATACTACGGGGATCAGCCCCAGCATTTT. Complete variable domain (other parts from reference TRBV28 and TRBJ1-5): DVKVTQSSRYLVKRTGEKVFLECVQDMDHENMFWYRQDPGLGLRLIYFSYDVKMKEKGDIPEGYSVSREKKERFSLILESASTNQTSMYLCASLYYGDQPQHFGDGTRLSIL.